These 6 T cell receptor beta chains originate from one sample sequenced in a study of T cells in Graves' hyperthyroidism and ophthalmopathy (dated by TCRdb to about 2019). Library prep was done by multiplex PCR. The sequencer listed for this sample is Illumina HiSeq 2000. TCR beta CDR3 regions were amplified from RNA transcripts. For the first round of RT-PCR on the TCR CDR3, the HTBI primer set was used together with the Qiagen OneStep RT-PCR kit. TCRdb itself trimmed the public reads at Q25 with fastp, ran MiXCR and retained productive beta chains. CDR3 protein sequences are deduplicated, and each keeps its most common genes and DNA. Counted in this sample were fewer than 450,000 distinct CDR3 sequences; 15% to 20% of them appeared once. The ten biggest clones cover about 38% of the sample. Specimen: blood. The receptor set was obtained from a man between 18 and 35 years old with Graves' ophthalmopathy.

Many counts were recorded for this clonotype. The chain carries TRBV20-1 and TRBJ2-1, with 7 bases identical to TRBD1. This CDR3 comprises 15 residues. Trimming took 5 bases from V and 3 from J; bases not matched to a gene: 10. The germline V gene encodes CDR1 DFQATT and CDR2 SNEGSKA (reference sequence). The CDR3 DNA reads TGCAGTGCTCAGTCGACAGGGATTATCTACAATGAGCAGTTCTTC. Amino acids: CSAQSTGIIYNEQFF.

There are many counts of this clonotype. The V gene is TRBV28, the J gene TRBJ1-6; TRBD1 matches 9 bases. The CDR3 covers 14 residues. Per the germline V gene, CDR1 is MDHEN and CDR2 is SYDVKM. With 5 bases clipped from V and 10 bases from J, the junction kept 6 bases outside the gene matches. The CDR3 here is CASSRTGELSPLHF. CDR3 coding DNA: TGTGCCAGCAGTAGGACAGGGGAGTTATCACCCCTCCACTTT.

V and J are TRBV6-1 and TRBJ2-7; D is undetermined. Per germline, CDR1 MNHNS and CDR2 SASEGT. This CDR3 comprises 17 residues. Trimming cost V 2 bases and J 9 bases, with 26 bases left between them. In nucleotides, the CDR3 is TGTGCCAGCAGTGAACCCCAAAGAACCGTTAGTCCGTTACGGCAGTACTTC. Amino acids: CASSEPQRTVSPLRQYF.

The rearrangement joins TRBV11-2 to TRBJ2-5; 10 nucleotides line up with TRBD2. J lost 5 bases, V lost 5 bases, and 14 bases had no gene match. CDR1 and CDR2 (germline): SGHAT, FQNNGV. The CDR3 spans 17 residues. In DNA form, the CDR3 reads TGTGCCAGCAGCCCTGGAGCGGGGGGGCCCATGGAGGAGACCCAGTACTTC. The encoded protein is CASSPGAGGPMEETQYF.

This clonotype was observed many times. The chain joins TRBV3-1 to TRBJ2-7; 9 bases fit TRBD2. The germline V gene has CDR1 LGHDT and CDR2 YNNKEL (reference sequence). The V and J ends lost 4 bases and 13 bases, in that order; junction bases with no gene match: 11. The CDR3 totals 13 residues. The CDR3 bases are TGTGCCAGCAGCCCAGGGCCAGGGACTAGCAGCTACTTC. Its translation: CASSPGPGTSSYF.

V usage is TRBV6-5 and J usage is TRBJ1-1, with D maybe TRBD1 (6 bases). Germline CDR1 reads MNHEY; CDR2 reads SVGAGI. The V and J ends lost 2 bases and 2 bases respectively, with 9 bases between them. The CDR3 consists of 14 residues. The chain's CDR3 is CASSYEGGNTEAFF. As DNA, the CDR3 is TGTGCCAGCAGTTACGAGGGGGGAAACACTGAAGCTTTCTTT.